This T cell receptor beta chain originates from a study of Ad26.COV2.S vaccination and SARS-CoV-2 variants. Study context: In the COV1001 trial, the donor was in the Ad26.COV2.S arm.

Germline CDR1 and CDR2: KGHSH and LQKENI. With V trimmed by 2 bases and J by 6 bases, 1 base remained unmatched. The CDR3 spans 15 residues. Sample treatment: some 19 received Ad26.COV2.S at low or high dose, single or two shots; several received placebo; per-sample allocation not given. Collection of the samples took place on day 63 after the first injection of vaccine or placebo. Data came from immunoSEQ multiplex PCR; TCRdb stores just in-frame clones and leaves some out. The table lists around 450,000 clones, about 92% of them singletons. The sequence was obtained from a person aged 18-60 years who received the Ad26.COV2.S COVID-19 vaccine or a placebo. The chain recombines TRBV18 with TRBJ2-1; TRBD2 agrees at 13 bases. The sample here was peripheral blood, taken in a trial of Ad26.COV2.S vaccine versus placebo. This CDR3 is CASSPGLAGANEQFF. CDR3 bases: TGTGCCAGCTCACCAGGACTAGCGGGAGCCAATGAGCAGTTCTTC. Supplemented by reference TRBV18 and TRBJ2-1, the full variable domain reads NAGVMQNPRHLVRRRGQEARLRCSPMKGHSHVYWYRQLPEEGLKFMVYLQKENIIDESGMPKERFSAEFPKEGPSILRIQQVVRGDSAAYFCASSPGLAGANEQFFGPGTRLTVL.